What follows are 28 T cell receptor beta chains derived from one specimen sequenced in a study of a mutant IDH1 vaccine in newly diagnosed glioma. For these TCRs, the target antigens are not known. Time point of the sample: week 5, during vaccination. Vaccinated patients received 300 ug of mutant IDH1 20-mer peptide per dose, with topical imiquimod. This table comes from immunoSEQ multiplex PCR, and its TCRdb copy is limited to in-frame clones, with some not included. The sample gives tens of thousands of clones, roughly nine tenths of which show up once; around 18% is in the top ten. The sequencing here drew on PBMCs, taken from a glioma patient whose treatment included an IDH1 peptide vaccine. These receptor sequences come from a man between 18 and 35 years old with glioma.

The genes are TRBV30 and TRBJ2-2; D call uncertain. V was cut by 7 bases and J by 4 bases, with 16 bases left in between. The CDR3 spans 14 residues. Germline CDR1 and CDR2: GTSNPN and SVGIG (reference sequence). The CDR3 loop is CAYLWRGPTGELFF. Here the CDR3 DNA reads TGTGCCTACCTCTGGAGAGGTCCCACCGGGGAGCTGTTTTTT.

In its sample, this clone was seen once. The chain is built from TRBV19 and TRBJ1-1; D is undetermined. Trimming removed 8 bases from V and 0 bases from J, with 13 bases in between. CDR3 length: 14 amino acids. Germline V lookup: CDR1 LNHDA, CDR2 SQIVND (reference sequence). The CDR3 is CASLRTDVNTEAFF. The CDR3 coding sequence is TGTGCCAGTCTTAGGACGGACGTGAACACTGAAGCTTTCTTT.

This chain's CDR3 is CATSRDRASEGNQPQHF. DNA for the CDR3: TGTGCCACCAGCAGAGATAGGGCCTCCGAGGGCAATCAGCCCCAGCATTTT. The chain carries TRBV15 and TRBJ1-5; the D is unclear. This CDR3 region has 17 residues. Germline V lookup: CDR1 LNHNV, CDR2 YYDKDF (reference sequence). Trimming removed 0 bases from V and 2 bases from J, with 14 bases in between.

This chain joins TRBV30 and TRBJ2-3; D uncertain. This CDR3 contains 12 residues. Germline CDR1 and CDR2: GTSNPN and SVGIG (reference sequence). V lost 2 bases and J lost 6, with 9 bases in between. The CDR3 DNA sequence: TGTGCCTGGAGTATCTACGTGGATACGCAGTATTTT. Its translation is CAWSIYVDTQYF. Combining the CDR3 with reference TRBV30 and TRBJ2-3 gives the whole variable domain SQTIHQWPATLVQPVGSPLSLECTVEGTSNPNLYWYRQAAGRGLQLLFYSVGIGQISSEVPQNLSASRPQDRQFILSSKKLLLSDSGFYLCAWSIYVDTQYFGPGTRLTVL.

The chain is built from TRBV5-4 and TRBJ2-5; D unresolved. Per the germline V gene, CDR1 is SGHNT and CDR2 is YYREEE (reference sequence). The CDR3 totals 12 residues. Trimming stripped 0 bases from V and 5 bases from J, with 5 bases between. The CDR3 here is CASSLEWETQYF. The CDR3, as DNA: TGTGCCAGCAGCTTGGAGTGGGAGACCCAGTACTTC.

The chain uses TRBV2 and TRBJ2-1; 10 nucleotides align to TRBD2. Germline V gene sequence: CDR1 SNHLY, CDR2 FYNNEI. CDR3 size: 18 residues. The junction had 7 bases not matched to a gene; V was cut back by 2 bases and J by 0 bases. CDR3 coding DNA: TGTGCCAGCAGTGAATGGGCTAGCGGGGGTAGCTCCTACAATGAGCAGTTCTTC. Amino acid sequence: CASSEWASGGSSYNEQFF.

The chain combines TRBV6-1 with TRBJ2-6, with unresolved D. Germline V gives CDR1 MNHNS, CDR2 SASEGT. The CDR3 runs 14 residues. The germline V and J ends were trimmed by 7 bases and 2 bases, with 9 bases remaining between them. This chain's CDR3 is CASKERAGANVLTF. As DNA, the CDR3 is TGTGCCAGCAAGGAGAGAGCTGGGGCCAACGTCCTGACTTTC.

The CDR3 DNA reads as TGTGCCTGGAGTGGAGGGGAACATGCAACTAATGAAAAACTGTTTTTT. Translated: CAWSGGEHATNEKLFF. The V gene is TRBV30, the J gene TRBJ1-4, with D perhaps matching TRBD1 (5 bases). V was trimmed by 1 base and J by 0 bases, leaving 12 bases between them. Germline V lookup: CDR1 GTSNPN, CDR2 SVGIG (reference sequence). This CDR3 has 16 amino acids. The whole variable domain, remainder taken from reference TRBV30 and TRBJ1-4, is SQTIHQWPATLVQPVGSPLSLECTVEGTSNPNLYWYRQAAGRGLQLLFYSVGIGQISSEVPQNLSASRPQDRQFILSSKKLLLSDSGFYLCAWSGGEHATNEKLFFGSGTQLSVL.

The chain is built from TRBV7-9 and TRBJ1-6, with unresolved D. There are 13 residues in the CDR3. Germline V gives CDR1 SEHNR, CDR2 FQNEAQ (reference sequence). V was shortened by 5 bases and J by 6 bases, with 8 bases between the two germline ends. In DNA, the CDR3 is TGTGCCAGCAGCAGTGATGGTAATTCACCCCTCCACTTT. Its protein product is CASSSDGNSPLHF.

This chain joins TRBV19 and TRBJ2-1; D not resolved. Deletions cut 0 bases from V and 7 bases from J, with 10 bases between. CDR1 and CDR2 from the germline V gene are LNHDA and SQIVND (reference sequence). This CDR3 contains 14 residues. This CDR3 reads CASSIEGSSNEQFF. The CDR3 coding sequence is TGTGCCAGTAGTATAGAGGGAAGCTCTAATGAGCAGTTCTTC.

The chain recombines TRBV9 with TRBJ2-1, with D maybe TRBD1 (8 bases). From germline, CDR1 is SGDLS and CDR2 YYNGEE. The CDR3 contains 16 residues. V gave up 3 bases and J gave up 0 bases, with 13 bases separating them. CDR3 residues: CASSGYRGGSYNEQFF. The CDR3 nucleotides are TGTGCCAGCAGCGGCTACAGGGGGGGCTCCTACAATGAGCAGTTCTTC.

This clone turned up a few times. The chain is built from TRBV15 and TRBJ1-5; unclear D gene. V was cut by 0 bases and J by 0 bases, with 6 bases left in between. Per germline, CDR1 LNHNV and CDR2 YYDKDF (reference sequence). The CDR3 length is 15 residues. The CDR3 DNA is TGTGCCACCAGCAGAGATCCAGATAGCAATCAGCCCCAGCATTTT. Translation gives CATSRDPDSNQPQHF.

The CDR3 sequence: CASSTGGGMNTGELFF. The CDR3 coding sequence is TGCGCCAGCAGCACCGGAGGGGGGATGAACACCGGGGAGCTGTTTTTT. The genes are TRBV5-1 and TRBJ2-2; D may be TRBD1 or TRBD2 (6 bases each). Germline assignment: CDR1 SGHRS and CDR2 YFSETQ. The ends were cut back, 4 bases at V and 1 base at J, with 14 bases in the middle. The CDR3 extends over 16 amino acids. Filled out from reference TRBV5-1 and TRBJ2-2, the complete variable domain reads KAGVTQTPRYLIKTRGQQVTLSCSPISGHRSVSWYQQTPGQGLQFLFEYFSETQRNKGNFPGRFSGRQFSNSRSEMNVSTLELGDSALYLCASSTGGGMNTGELFFGEGSRLTVL.

The chain links TRBV9 to TRBJ1-4; D is undetermined. The germline V and J ends were trimmed by 1 base and 0 bases, with 7 bases remaining between them. This CDR3 is 15 amino acids long. Germline lookup yields CDR1 SGDLS and CDR2 YYNGEE. CDR3 sequence: CASSVLGTTNEKLFF. CDR3 DNA: TGTGCCAGCAGCGTATTGGGTACAACTAATGAAAAACTGTTTTTT.

The chain uses TRBV4-3 and TRBJ1-3; 8 bases line up with TRBD1. Trimming removed 0 bases from V and 3 bases from J; junction bases left unmatched: 10. The CDR3 runs to 18 residues. Germline CDR1 and CDR2: LGHNA and YSLEER. The CDR3 DNA follows: TGCGCCAGCAGCCAAGATCCCTATCGGACAGGGTATGGAAACACCATATATTTT. Translation: CASSQDPYRTGYGNTIYF.

The rearrangement uses TRBV7-2 and TRBJ2-1; 11 nucleotides align to TRBD2. Per the germline V gene, CDR1 is SGHTA and CDR2 is FQGNSA. V lost 5 bases and J lost 9; bases outside the gene matches: 3. This CDR3 has 13 amino acids. The CDR3 nucleotides are TGTGCCAGCAGCCTGGGGACTAGCGGTGAGCAGTTCTTC. Its protein is CASSLGTSGEQFF.

This clone is a singleton in its sample. The chain links TRBV6-5 to TRBJ2-5; TRBD2 matches 7 bases. CDR3 size: 14 residues. Germline trimming cut 2 bases from V and 3 bases from J; bases unmatched to any gene: 3. Germline V gene sequence: CDR1 MNHEY, CDR2 SVGAGI. This CDR3 reads CASSYRAGEETQYF. The CDR3 DNA reads as TGTGCCAGCAGTTACCGGGCGGGAGAAGAGACCCAGTACTTC.

The V call is TRBV30, the J call TRBJ1-2, with no clear D. The germline V gene has CDR1 GTSNPN and CDR2 SVGIG (reference sequence). This CDR3 has 11 amino acids. The CDR3: CGGGSNYGYTF. CDR3 DNA sequence: TGTGGCGGTGGGAGTAACTATGGCTACACCTTC.

This sequence joins TRBV6-5 and TRBJ1-6, with TRBD1 as a possible D gene (5 bases). This CDR3 contains 11 residues. Germline CDR1 and CDR2: MNHEY and SVGAGI. The germline V and J ends were trimmed by 11 bases and 8 bases, with 10 bases remaining between them. The CDR3 reads CASGGDSPLHF. The DNA for the CDR3 is TGTGCCTCGGGGGGGGATTCACCCCTCCACTTT.

The rearrangement links TRBV29-1 to TRBJ2-6, with unresolved D. CDR1 is SQVTM, CDR2 ANQGSEA, per germline. There are 13 residues in the CDR3. V was clipped by 3 bases and J by 1 base, with 4 bases between them. As DNA, the CDR3 is TGCAGCGTTGACGAATCTGGGGCCAACGTCCTGACTTTC. Protein product: CSVDESGANVLTF.

This chain uses TRBV4-1 with TRBJ1-1; D is unresolved. CDR3 length: 14 amino acids. Looked up from germline, CDR1 is MGHRA and CDR2 is YSYEKL. Trimming stripped 0 bases from V and 11 bases from J, with 16 bases between. CDR3 sequence reads: CASSQDTTRAGAFF. CDR3 sequence (DNA): TGCGCCAGCAGCCAAGATACCACACGGGCTGGGGCTTTCTTT.

This clone came up a few times. The V gene is TRBV18, the J gene TRBJ1-6; 10 nucleotides agree with TRBD1. This CDR3 spans 15 amino acids. Trimming removed 4 bases from V and 8 bases from J; junction bases left unmatched: 5. Per germline, CDR1 KGHSH and CDR2 LQKENI. The CDR3: CASSHDRGLDSPLHF. DNA for the CDR3: TGTGCCAGCTCACACGACAGGGGGCTTGATTCACCCCTCCACTTT.

The genes are TRBV19 and TRBJ1-2; weak D call: TRBD1 (5 bases). CDR1 is LNHDA and CDR2 is SQIVND in the germline V gene (reference sequence). Trimming pared 6 bases from V and 3 bases from J, leaving 14 bases between. This CDR3 contains 14 residues. CDR3 DNA sequence: TGTGCCAGTAGCAAGGGGAGTCTCGACTATGGCTACACCTTC. This gives the protein CASSKGSLDYGYTF.

This sequence joins TRBV6-5 and TRBJ1-2; 9 bases map to TRBD1. The germline V gene encodes CDR1 MNHEY and CDR2 SVGAGI. J lost 4 bases, V lost 7 bases, and 10 bases had no gene match. This CDR3 spans 15 amino acids. CDR3 region: CASTDRGGLGYGYTF. CDR3 coding DNA: TGTGCCAGCACCGACAGGGGGGGGCTAGGCTATGGCTACACCTTC.

This rearrangement joins TRBV30 to TRBJ2-3, with 10 bases that match TRBD2. This CDR3 has 18 residues. Germline CDR1 reads GTSNPN; CDR2 reads SVGIG (reference sequence). Losses at the gene ends were 3 bases for V and 3 bases for J; bases not matched to a gene: 15. CDR3 sequence reads: CAWRDLMRTSGRTDTQYF. The CDR3 DNA follows: TGTGCCTGGAGGGACTTGATGCGGACTAGCGGTAGGACAGATACGCAGTATTTT. Drawing the rest from reference TRBV30 and TRBJ2-3, the complete variable domain is SQTIHQWPATLVQPVGSPLSLECTVEGTSNPNLYWYRQAAGRGLQLLFYSVGIGQISSEVPQNLSASRPQDRQFILSSKKLLLSDSGFYLCAWRDLMRTSGRTDTQYFGPGTRLTVL.

The genes are TRBV6-5 and TRBJ2-7; weak D call: TRBD1 (6 bases). The CDR3 is made up of 15 amino acids. Trimming removed 0 bases from V and 2 bases from J, with 11 bases in between. Looked up from germline, CDR1 is MNHEY and CDR2 is SVGAGI. The CDR3 loop is CASSYSADRPYEQYF. CDR3 in DNA: TGTGCCAGCAGTTACTCTGCTGACAGGCCCTACGAGCAGTACTTC.

This clone was recorded a few times. The rearrangement joins TRBV7-9 to TRBJ2-5; D may be TRBD1 (5 bases). Germline CDR1 reads SEHNR; CDR2 reads FQNEAQ (reference sequence). V lost 1 base and J 3 bases, leaving 12 bases between the germline ends. There are 15 residues in the CDR3. The CDR3 protein is CASSLEAGYEETQYF. The CDR3, as DNA: TGTGCCAGCAGCTTAGAAGCAGGGTACGAAGAGACCCAGTACTTC.

The CDR3, as DNA: TGTGCCAGCAGCTTAGGCGTGAGTGCAAACACTGAAGCTTTCTTT. It is translated as CASSLGVSANTEAFF. This sequence joins TRBV7-2 and TRBJ1-1; D is uncertain. This CDR3 has 15 residues. Germline CDR1 SGHTA, CDR2 FQGNSA. The V and J ends lost 1 base and 2 bases respectively, with 11 bases between them.